The entry that follows covers one T cell receptor (beta chain) sequence. Its antigen is unknown. The protocol was immunoSEQ multiplex PCR, while the TCRdb copy is restricted to in-frame clones and leaves out a portion. Of 20,000 to 25,000 clones in the sample, around 86% were seen once. The data belong to a study of OX40 agonist ivuxolimab in advanced cancers. Study-wide findings and caveats: Among T cells, CD8+ cells averaged more expanded clones than CD4+ cells.

This receptor was obtained from an adult with an advanced solid tumor such as melanoma, head and neck, liver or kidney cancer. The specimen comprised CD4+ or CD8+ T cells sorted from blood, sampled in a trial of the OX40 agonist ivuxolimab.

The CDR3 reads CASRDRDPPGELFF. As DNA, the CDR3 is TGTGCCAGCCGGGACAGGGACCCCCCCGGGGAGCTGTTTTTT. The genes are TRBV9 and TRBJ2-2; 9 bases are a match to TRBD1. V dropped 7 bases and J dropped 6; count of bases not matched to a gene: 7. The germline V gene encodes CDR1 SGDLS and CDR2 YYNGEE. The CDR3 extends over 14 amino acids.